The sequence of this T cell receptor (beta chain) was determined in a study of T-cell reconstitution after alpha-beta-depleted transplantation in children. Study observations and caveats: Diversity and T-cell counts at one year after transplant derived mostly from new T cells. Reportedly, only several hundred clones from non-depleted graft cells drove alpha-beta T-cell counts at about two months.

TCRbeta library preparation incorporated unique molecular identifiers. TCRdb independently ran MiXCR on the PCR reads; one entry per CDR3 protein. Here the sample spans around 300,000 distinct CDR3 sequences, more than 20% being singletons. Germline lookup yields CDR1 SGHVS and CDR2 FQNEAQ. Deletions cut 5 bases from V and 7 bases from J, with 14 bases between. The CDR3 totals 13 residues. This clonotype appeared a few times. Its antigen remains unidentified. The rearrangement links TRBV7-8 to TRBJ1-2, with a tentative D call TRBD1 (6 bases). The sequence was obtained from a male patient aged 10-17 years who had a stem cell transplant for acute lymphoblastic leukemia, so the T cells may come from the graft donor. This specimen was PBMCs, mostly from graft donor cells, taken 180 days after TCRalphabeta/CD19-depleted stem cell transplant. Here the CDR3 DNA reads TGTGCCAGCAGCAAAGACAGGCTTTCTGGCTACACCTTC. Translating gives CASSKDRLSGYTF.